One sample yielded the 17 T cell receptor beta chains listed below, sequenced in a study of vaccination and CD4 T cells after COVID-19. Cultured CD4+ T-cell DNA underwent Oncomine TCR Beta short-read sequencing. A single record per CDR3 protein comes from TCRdb applying MiXCR to the PCR reads. The table lists about 3,800 distinct CDR3 sequences, 14% of them singletons. Indicated treatment: approximately nine-day PBMC culture with coronavirus spike peptide pools or control peptides (ViraFEST assay). These receptors have no identified antigens. Sequencing was performed on CD4+ T cells from blood, cultured in vitro. Receptor source: a human donor who had recovered from COVID-19.

This sequence joins TRBV4-1 and TRBJ2-3; weak D call: TRBD2 (5 bases). The CDR3 runs to 17 residues. Germline V gives CDR1 MGHRA, CDR2 YSYEKL. V shed 0 bases and J shed 1 base, with 14 bases lying between them. CDR3 loop: CASSQDYGEHRTDTQYF. The CDR3 region has the DNA TGCGCCAGCAGCCAAGATTACGGGGAGCACCGCACAGATACGCAGTATTTT.

This clonotype has only a few counts. The chain combines TRBV12-3 or TRBV12-4 with TRBJ1-1; TRBD1 matches 7 bases. The V and J ends lost 6 bases and 6 bases, in that order; junction bases with no gene match: 7. There are 13 residues in the CDR3. As DNA, the CDR3 is TGTGCCAGCAGACCAACAGGGGTCGCTGAAGCTTTCTTT. Protein: CASRPTGVAEAFF.

This clonotype is classed as medium-sized. The V call is TRBV19, the J call TRBJ1-1; a possible D gene is TRBD1 (5 bases). The CDR3 runs to 13 residues. With 5 bases removed from V and 5 bases from J, the gap between germline ends came to 12 bases. Per the germline V gene, CDR1 is LNHDA and CDR2 is SQIVND (reference sequence). CDR3 residues: CASSQGWETEAFF. CDR3 sequence (DNA): TGTGCCAGTAGTCAGGGTTGGGAAACTGAAGCTTTCTTT.

In this sample, this clonotype is large. The gene calls are TRBV12-3 or TRBV12-4 and TRBJ1-2, with D possibly TRBD1 on 6 matching bases. With 7 bases removed from V and 0 bases from J, the gap between germline ends came to 18 bases. The length of the CDR3 is 16 residues. DNA for the CDR3: TGTGCCAGCACCAATTCCGGGACACATGCTAACTATGGCTACACCTTC. Translation: CASTNSGTHANYGYTF.

This clonotype showed up just a few times. The chain combines TRBV28 with TRBJ2-7; D not resolved. Between the trimmed V and J ends, which lost 7 bases and 3 bases, there was a span of 7 bases. Germline V gene sequence: CDR1 MDHEN, CDR2 SYDVKM. The CDR3 has 11 amino acids. In DNA form, the CDR3 reads TGTGCCAGCACGTCCCACTACGAGCAGTACTTC. Translated, it gives CASTSHYEQYF.

Concerning this clonotype: This may come from a read error, since a much larger clone is one base off. The rearrangement links TRBV18 to TRBJ1-3, with a possible D match to TRBD1 (6 bases). There are 13 residues in the CDR3. Germline CDR1 is KGHSH and CDR2 is LQKENI. CDR3 bases: TGTGCCAGCTCAACAGGGTACGGAAACACCATATGTTTT. This sequence encodes CASSTGYGNTICF.

This clonotype counts as medium-sized. V is TRBV7-8 and J is TRBJ2-3; no clear D. Germline CDR1 is SGHVS and CDR2 is FQNEAQ. This CDR3 has 11 residues. Deletions cut 5 bases from V and 2 bases from J, with 2 bases between. The CDR3 DNA reads TGTGCCAGCAGCCTCACAGATACGCAGTATTTT. It is translated as CASSLTDTQYF. The full variable domain, in which reference TRBV7-8 and TRBJ2-3 provide the parts outside the CDR3, is GAGVSQSPRYKVAKRGQDVALRCDPISGHVSLFWYQQALGQGPEFLTYFQNEAQLDKSGLPSDRFFAERPEGSVSTLKIQRTQQEDSAVYLCASSLTDTQYFGPGTRLTVL.

This clonotype was seen a few times. CDR3 residues: CASSFTGTGGTDTQYF. CDR3 DNA sequence: TGTGCCAGCAGTTTTACCGGGACAGGGGGCACAGATACGCAGTATTTT. This chain connects TRBV27 to TRBJ2-3; TRBD1 matches 10 bases. The CDR3 spans 16 residues. From germline, CDR1 is MNHEY and CDR2 SMNVEV (reference sequence). V shed 3 bases and J 1 base; nucleotides not matched to a gene: 4.

Worth noting for this clonotype: Possible read error: a much larger clone is one base away. This sequence joins TRBV30 and TRBJ1-6; a weak D match, TRBD1 (5 bases). Trimming cost V 1 base and J 8 bases, with 9 bases left between them. Germline V gene data show CDR1 as GTSNPN and CDR2 as SVGIG (reference sequence). The CDR3 length is 13 residues. Here the CDR3 reads CAWSGEGYSPLHF. The CDR3 nucleotides are TGTGCCTGGAGTGGTGAGGGGTATTCACCCCTCCACTTT.

By share, this clonotype counts as medium-sized (0.01 to 0.1%). V usage is TRBV10-1 and J usage is TRBJ1-2; D is perhaps TRBD1 (6 bases). The germline CDR1 and CDR2 sequences are WNHNN and SYGVQD (reference sequence). This CDR3 spans 14 amino acids. The V end was cut by 6 bases, the J end by 8 bases, with 19 bases between. CDR3 sequence (DNA): TGCGCCAGCAGGGCAGGGGATCCAAGAAGAGGCTACACCTTC. This codes for CASRAGDPRRGYTF.

By sample share, this clonotype is medium-sized. V and J are TRBV20-1 and TRBJ2-1; 7 nucleotides line up with TRBD2. The V segment lost 0 bases and the J segment 8 bases; nucleotides outside the gene matches: 7. The CDR3 runs 14 residues. Germline lookup yields CDR1 DFQATT and CDR2 SNEGSKA (reference sequence). CDR3 nucleotide sequence: TGCAGTGCTAGAGATATGGCGGGGAGGGATGAGCAGTTCTTC. Amino acid sequence: CSARDMAGRDEQFF.

The chain has TRBV19 and TRBJ2-1; either TRBD1 or TRBD2 may supply D (7 bases each). The V gene lost 0 bases and the J gene lost 7 bases, with 16 bases spanning the gap. The CDR3 totals 16 residues. The germline V gene has CDR1 LNHDA and CDR2 SQIVND (reference sequence). Here the CDR3 reads CASSIDREGAINEQFF. Written as DNA, the CDR3 is TGTGCCAGTAGTATAGATAGGGAGGGGGCTATAAATGAGCAGTTCTTC.

The gene calls are TRBV11-2 and TRBJ2-1, with 10 positions matching TRBD2. The CDR3 has 15 amino acids. V lost 6 bases to trimming and J lost 6 bases; unmatched junction nucleotides: 8. Germline assignment: CDR1 SGHAT and CDR2 FQNNGV. CDR3 DNA sequence: TGTGCCAGCAGAGTTGGACTAGCGGAGGGCAATGAGCAGTTCTTC. Amino acid sequence: CASRVGLAEGNEQFF.

Relative to its sample, this clonotype is medium-sized. V is TRBV15 and J is TRBJ2-2; D gene unclear. The CDR3 covers 16 residues. Germline V gives CDR1 LNHNV, CDR2 YYDKDF (reference sequence). Trimming stripped 11 bases from V and 3 bases from J, with 22 bases between. The CDR3 DNA is TGTGCCTCATCACACACGACACTCTCTTACACCGGGGAGCTGTTTTTT. Its translation: CASSHTTLSYTGELFF.

By share, this clonotype counts as medium-sized. This chain joins TRBV7-2 and TRBJ1-5; D is perhaps TRBD1 (5 bases). Trimming removed 4 bases from V and 6 bases from J, with 16 bases in between. The CDR3 covers 15 residues. Germline V gene sequence: CDR1 SGHTA, CDR2 FQGNSA. CDR3 residues: CASSSRAHGGQPQHF. CDR3 bases: TGTGCCAGCAGCTCACGGGCCCATGGGGGTCAGCCCCAGCATTTT. Variable domain in full (rest from reference TRBV7-2 and TRBJ1-5): GAGVSQSPSNKVTEKGKDVELRCDPISGHTALYWYRQSLGQGLEFLIYFQGNSAPDKSGLPSDRFSAERTGGSVSTLTIQRTQQEDSAVYLCASSSRAHGGQPQHFGDGTRLSIL.

This clonotype rates as medium-sized. This chain connects TRBV19 to TRBJ1-1, with D perhaps matching TRBD1 (5 bases). Germline V gene sequence: CDR1 LNHDA, CDR2 SQIVND (reference sequence). Trimming left V 5 bases short and J 10 bases short, with 14 bases between. The CDR3 contains 12 residues. This CDR3 is CASSGRGGGAFF. As DNA, the CDR3 is TGTGCCAGTAGTGGGAGGGGAGGAGGAGCTTTCTTT.

This sequence joins TRBV6-1 and TRBJ1-5; D is unclear. The germline V gene has CDR1 MNHNS and CDR2 SASEGT. Trimming pared 1 base from V and 0 bases from J, leaving 13 bases between. This CDR3 has 17 residues. CDR3 in amino acids: CASSEDGSAYSNQPQHF. The CDR3 bases are TGTGCCAGCAGTGAAGATGGTTCAGCTTATAGCAATCAGCCCCAGCATTTT.